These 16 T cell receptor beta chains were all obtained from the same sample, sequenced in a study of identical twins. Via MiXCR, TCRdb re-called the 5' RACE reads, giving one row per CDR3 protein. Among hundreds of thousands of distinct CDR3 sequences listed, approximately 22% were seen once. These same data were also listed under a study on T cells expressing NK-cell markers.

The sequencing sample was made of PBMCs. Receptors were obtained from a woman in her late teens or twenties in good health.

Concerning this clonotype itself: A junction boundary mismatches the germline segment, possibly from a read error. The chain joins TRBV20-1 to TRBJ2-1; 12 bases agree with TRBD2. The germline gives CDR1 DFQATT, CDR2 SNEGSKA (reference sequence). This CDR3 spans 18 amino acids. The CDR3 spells CCAEELAGGPLDDNEQFF. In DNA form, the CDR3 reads TGCTGTGCCGAGGAACTAGCGGGAGGACCTTTGGACGACAATGAGCAGTTCTTC.

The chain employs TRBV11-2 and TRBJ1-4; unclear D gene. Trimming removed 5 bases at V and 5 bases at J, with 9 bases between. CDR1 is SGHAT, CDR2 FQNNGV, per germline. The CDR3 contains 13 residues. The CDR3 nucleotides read TGTGCCAGCAGCCAATACCGAAATGAAAAACTGTTTTTT. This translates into CASSQYRNEKLFF. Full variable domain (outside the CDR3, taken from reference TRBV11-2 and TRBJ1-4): EAGVAQSPRYKIIEKRQSVAFWCNPISGHATLYWYQQILGQGPKLLIQFQNNGVVDDSQLPKDRFSAERLKGVDSTLKIQPAKLEDSAVYLCASSQYRNEKLFFGSGTQLSVL.

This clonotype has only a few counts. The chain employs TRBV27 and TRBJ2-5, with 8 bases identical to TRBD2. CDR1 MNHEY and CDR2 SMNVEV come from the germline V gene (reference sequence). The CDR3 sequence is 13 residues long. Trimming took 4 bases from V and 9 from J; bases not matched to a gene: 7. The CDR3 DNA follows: TGTGCCAGCAGTTCACTAGCGGTTGGGGCCCAGTACTTC. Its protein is CASSSLAVGAQYF.

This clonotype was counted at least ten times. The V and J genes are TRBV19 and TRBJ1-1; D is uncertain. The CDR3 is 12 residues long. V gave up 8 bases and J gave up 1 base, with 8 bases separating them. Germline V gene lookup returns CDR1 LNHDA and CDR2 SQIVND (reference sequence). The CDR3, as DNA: TGTGCCAGTCAGGTAGGGAACACTGAAGCTTTCTTT. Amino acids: CASQVGNTEAFF.

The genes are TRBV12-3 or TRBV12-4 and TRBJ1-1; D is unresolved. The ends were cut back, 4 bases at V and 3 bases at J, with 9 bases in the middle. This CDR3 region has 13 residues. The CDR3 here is CASSSDRYTEAFF. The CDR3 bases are TGTGCCAGCAGTTCAGACCGATACACTGAAGCTTTCTTT.

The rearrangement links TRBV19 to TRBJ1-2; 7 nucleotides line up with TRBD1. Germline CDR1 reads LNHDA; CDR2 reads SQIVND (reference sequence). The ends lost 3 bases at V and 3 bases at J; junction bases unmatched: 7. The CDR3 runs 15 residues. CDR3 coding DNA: TGTGCCAGTAGTATTTACAGGGGCGAGGACTATGGCTACACCTTC. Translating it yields CASSIYRGEDYGYTF. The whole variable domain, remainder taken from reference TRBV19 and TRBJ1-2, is DGGITQSPKYLFRKEGQNVTLSCEQNLNHDAMYWYRQDPGQGLRLIYYSQIVNDFQKGDIAEGYSVSREKKESFPLTVTSAQKNPTAFYLCASSIYRGEDYGYTFGSGTRLTVV.

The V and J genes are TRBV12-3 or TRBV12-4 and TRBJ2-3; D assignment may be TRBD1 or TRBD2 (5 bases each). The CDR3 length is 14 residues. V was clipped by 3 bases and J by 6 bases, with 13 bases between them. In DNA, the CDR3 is TGTGCCAGCAGTTTCGGGGCTAGCCGGGATACGCAGTATTTT. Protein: CASSFGASRDTQYF.

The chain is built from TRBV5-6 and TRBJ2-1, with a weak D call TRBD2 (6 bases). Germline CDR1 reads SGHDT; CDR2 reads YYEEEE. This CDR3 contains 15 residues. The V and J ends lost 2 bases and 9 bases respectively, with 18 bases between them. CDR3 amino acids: CASSLVGLYLFEQFF. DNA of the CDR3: TGTGCCAGCAGCTTAGTCGGACTATACCTCTTTGAGCAGTTCTTC.

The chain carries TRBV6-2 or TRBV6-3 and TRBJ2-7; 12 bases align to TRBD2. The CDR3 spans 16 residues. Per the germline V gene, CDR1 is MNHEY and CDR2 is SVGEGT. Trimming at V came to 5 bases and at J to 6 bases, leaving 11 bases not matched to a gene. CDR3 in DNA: TGTGCCAGCAGTGAGACTAGCGGGAGAAGTACCTCCGAGCAGTACTTC. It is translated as CASSETSGRSTSEQYF.

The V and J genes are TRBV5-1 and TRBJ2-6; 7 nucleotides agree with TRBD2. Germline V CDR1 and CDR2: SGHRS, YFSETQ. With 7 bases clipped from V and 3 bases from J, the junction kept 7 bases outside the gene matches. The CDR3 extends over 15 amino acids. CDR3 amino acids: CASAGGRGGANVLTF. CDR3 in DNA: TGCGCCAGCGCCGGGGGGAGAGGTGGGGCCAACGTCCTGACTTTC.

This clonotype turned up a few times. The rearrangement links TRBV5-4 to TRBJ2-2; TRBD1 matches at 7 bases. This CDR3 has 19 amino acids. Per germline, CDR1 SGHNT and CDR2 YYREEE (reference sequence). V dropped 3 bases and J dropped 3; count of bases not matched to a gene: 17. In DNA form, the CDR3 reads TGTGCCAGCAGCTACGGACGACAGGGATCCAGGTTGGACACCGGGGAGCTGTTTTTT. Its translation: CASSYGRQGSRLDTGELFF.

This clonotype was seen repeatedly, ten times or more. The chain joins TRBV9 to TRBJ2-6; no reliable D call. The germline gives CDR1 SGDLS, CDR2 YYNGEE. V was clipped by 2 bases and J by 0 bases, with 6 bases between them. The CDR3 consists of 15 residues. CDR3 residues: CASSVADSGANVLTF. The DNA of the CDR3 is TGTGCCAGCAGCGTGGCTGACTCTGGGGCCAACGTCCTGACTTTC.

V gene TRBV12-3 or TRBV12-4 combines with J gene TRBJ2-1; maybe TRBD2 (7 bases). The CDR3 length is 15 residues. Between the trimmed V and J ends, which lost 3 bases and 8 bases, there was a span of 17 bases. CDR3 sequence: CASSFRGRGVDEQFF. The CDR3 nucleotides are TGTGCCAGCAGTTTTAGGGGGAGGGGTGTGGATGAGCAGTTCTTC.

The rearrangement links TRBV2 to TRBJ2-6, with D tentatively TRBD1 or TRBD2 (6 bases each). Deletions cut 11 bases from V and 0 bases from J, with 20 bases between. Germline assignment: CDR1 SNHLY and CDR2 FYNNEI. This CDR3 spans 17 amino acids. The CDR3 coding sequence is TGTGCCCCGGGGGCGTACAGGTGGTACTCTGGGGCCAACGTCCTGACTTTC. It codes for CAPGAYRWYSGANVLTF.

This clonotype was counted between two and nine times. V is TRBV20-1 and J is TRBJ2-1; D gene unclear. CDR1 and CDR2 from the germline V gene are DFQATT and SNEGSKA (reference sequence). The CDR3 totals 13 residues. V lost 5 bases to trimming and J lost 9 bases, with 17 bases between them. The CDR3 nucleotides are TGCAGTGCTCCTGTCGACCGGCGAAGTGAGCAGTTCTTC. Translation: CSAPVDRRSEQFF.

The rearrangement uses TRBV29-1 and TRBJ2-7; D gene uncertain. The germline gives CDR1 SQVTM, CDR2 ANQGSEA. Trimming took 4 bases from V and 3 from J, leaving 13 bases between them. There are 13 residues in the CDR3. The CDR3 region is CSVVQSGLYEQYF. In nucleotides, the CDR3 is TGCAGCGTTGTACAGTCAGGCCTCTACGAGCAGTACTTC.